This T cell receptor beta chain was documented in a study of T cell repertoires in cytomegalovirus infection. About the research overall: Indications came from public TCR beta signatures; they pointed to CMV infection and to a matching HLA type.

This CDR3 is built from 17 residues. Trimming at V came to 3 bases and at J to 0 bases, leaving 11 bases not matched to a gene. CDR1 is SGHDT and CDR2 is YYEEEE in the germline V gene. MiXCR, applied by TCRdb to the reads, yields one record per CDR3 protein. Of under 850,000 distinct CDR3 sequences listed, 35% are singletons. On this clonotype itself: Antigen: not known.

Study-level results: Dominating the ex vivo response were TCR beta clonotypes that were CMV-specific and HLA-C-restricted.

The chain links TRBV5-6 to TRBJ1-1; 7 bases fit TRBD1. The source material was PBMCs. The receptor's source is a human donor in good health (CMV status not recorded). Some clones in this sample may be carry-over from other donors' samples. The CDR3 reads CASSWTGMAFMNTEAFF. The CDR3 DNA reads as TGTGCCAGCAGCTGGACAGGCATGGCATTCATGAACACTGAAGCTTTCTTT.